The clone carrying this T cell receptor beta chain occurred many times. As yet, its antigen is unknown. The sample is drawn from a study of T cells in Graves' hyperthyroidism and ophthalmopathy. Findings and caveats of the study: In simple terms, a model built on 13 V-J features told ophthalmopathy apart from stable hyperthyroidism.

The source material, RNA transcripts, was used to amplify TCR beta CDR3 regions. RT-PCR in the first round (using the HTBI primer set) targeted the TCR CDR3. In TCRdb, the multiplex PCR reads were re-called with MiXCR into one record per CDR3 protein. The profile shows some 510,000 distinct CDR3 sequences, roughly 20% of them singletons. Germline V lookup: CDR1 GTSNPN, CDR2 SVGIG (reference sequence). The CDR3 runs 11 residues. Trimming cost V 3 bases and J 7 bases, with 9 bases left between them. The specimen sequenced was blood. The chain joins TRBV30 to TRBJ1-2, with D uncertain. This receptor was obtained from a young man with Graves' hyperthyroidism. This CDR3 reads CAWSTRSGYTF. The DNA of the CDR3 is TGTGCCTGGAGCACGAGGTCTGGCTACACCTTC.